This T cell receptor (beta chain) appears in the sequencing data of a study of blood T cells in healthy people across ages (dated by TCRdb to the mid-2010s). About the full investigation: In model experiments, template switching captured about one uniquely barcoded TCR beta cDNA molecule for every two T cells. Age-related changes in TCR beta repertoire diversity were measured in the study by deep sequencing normalized with unique cDNA molecular identifiers. The donors were split into four age groups: young (average about 16 years), middle-aged (nearly 40), aged (approximately 59) and long-lived (roughly 80). To avoid experimental bias, donors of different ages were randomly spread across the sequencing lanes. Using the same blood draw, the study looked at two additional independent replicas of 1 million unique cDNA reads for two donors, one aged 18 to 30 and the other aged 80 or older.

A few counts support this clonotype. The specificity of this receptor is unknown. The record has no base qualities; no much larger clone is one base away. The donors were a few dozen Caucasian individuals from Russia, aged roughly 6 to 100 years, who were systemically healthy. Each donor gave 8 to 10 milliliters of peripheral blood, drawn into EDTA-treated Vacutainer tubes. Ficoll-Paque density-gradient centrifugation was used to isolate PBMCs, with at least 7 million per sample. Trizol reagent was used to extract total RNA from the PBMCs, yielding at least 6 micrograms per sample. Naive CD45RAhigh/CD27high T cell percentages were measured by flow cytometry on a PBMC aliquot from every donor. CDR1 and CDR2 were assigned from the germline V gene as SGDLS and YYNGEE. From the cysteine through the phenylalanine, the CDR3 covers 12 amino acids. Only the CDR3 portion is preserved as DNA: 36 bases, with reading frame beginning at the first base. At the junction V is shortened by 4 bases and J by 7 bases, with 11 bases in between.

On the study overall, not on this receptor specifically: The long-lived group showed more naive CD4+ T cells, fewer expanded clones and increased TCR diversity than the aged group, suggesting age selection. Because donor CMV infection status was unknown, age-related changes in expanded clonotypes were potentially confounded. Since profiling was done on bulk unsorted PBMCs, naive and antigen-experienced compartments could not be conclusively compared. Estimates of total diversity based on one million sequenced T cells were considered lower bounds and underestimates. Observed TCR beta diversity correlated strongly with the percentage of naive T cells measured by flow cytometry. As age increased, observed TCR beta diversity per million T cells dropped in a roughly linear way, and a significant reduction was already evident by age 40.

Libraries were constructed by 5' RACE. The sequencer was an Illumina HiSeq 2500. A second PCR of 7 to 11 cycles was run with a J-beta primer mix and a sample-barcoded 5' primer. A template-switch 5' adaptor carrying 12 random nucleotides introduced a unique molecular identifier onto each TCR beta cDNA molecule. At least 2.5 million CDR3-containing paired-end reads were obtained from each sample. First-strand cDNA synthesis was performed from all RNA using the Mint cDNA synthesis kit, with priming by a TRBC-specific oligonucleotide. Following uracil-DNA glycosylase treatment, all cDNA underwent a first 18-cycle PCR with the universal primers M1SS and BC2_uni_R. Turning to the authors' computational methods: For normalization, 1 million high-quality reads were randomly selected from each sample, with every read carrying a distinct molecular identifier. Instead of being binned into consensus sequences, reads that shared molecular identifiers were thrown out. MiTCR, set to a Q25 quality threshold and the strictest error-elimination algorithm, was used for CDR3 identification, clonotype clustering and error correction. A nonparametric unseen species model with Euler transformation was used to estimate lower-bound total TCR beta diversity. TCRdb cleaned the public reads at Q25 with fastp, built clones with MiXCR and kept in-frame beta chains. Every distinct CDR3 protein forms one entry, paired with its most common genes and DNA. The V and J calls shown here were made by TCRdb, not taken from the authors' results. Here the sample has fewer than 1.5 million distinct CDR3 sequences; around 39% occur a single time. Jointly, the top ten make up roughly 7.9% of the sample.

The receptor was isolated from a woman under 30 in good health. The sample taken for sequencing was blood. Rearrangement joined TRBV9 to TRBJ1-2; there is no confident call for the D gene. Here the CDR3 is given as CASSQTSGGYTF. The nucleotides are TGTGCCAGCAGCCAAACATCTGGTGGCTACACCTTC. The full variable domain, with segments outside the CDR3 supplied by the reference TRBV9 and TRBJ1-2 proteins, appears as DSGVTQTPKHLITATGQRVTLRCSPRSGDLSVYWYQQSLDQGLQFLIQYYNGEERAKGNILERFSAQQFPDLHSELNLSSLELGDSALYFCASSQTSGGYTFGSGTRLTVV.